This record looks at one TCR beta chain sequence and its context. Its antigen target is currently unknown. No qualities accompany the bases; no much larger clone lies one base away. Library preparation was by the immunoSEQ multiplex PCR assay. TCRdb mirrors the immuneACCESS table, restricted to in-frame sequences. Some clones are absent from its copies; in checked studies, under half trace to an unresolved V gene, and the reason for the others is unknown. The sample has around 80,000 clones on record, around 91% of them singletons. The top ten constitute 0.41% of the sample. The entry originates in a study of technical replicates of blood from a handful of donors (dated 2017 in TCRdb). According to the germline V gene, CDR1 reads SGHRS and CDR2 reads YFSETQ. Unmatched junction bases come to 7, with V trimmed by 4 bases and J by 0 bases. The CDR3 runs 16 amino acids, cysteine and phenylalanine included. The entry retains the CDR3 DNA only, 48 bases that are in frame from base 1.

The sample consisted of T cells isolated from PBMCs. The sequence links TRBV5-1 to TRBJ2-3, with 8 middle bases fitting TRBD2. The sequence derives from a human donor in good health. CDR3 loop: CASSLGTSGSTDTQYF. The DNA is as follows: TGCGCCAGCAGCCTAGGCACTAGCGGAAGCACAGATACGCAGTATTTT.